The T cell receptor beta chain under discussion was sequenced for a study of Ad26.COV2.S vaccination and SARS-CoV-2 variants. The treatment is: some 20 received Ad26.COV2.S at low or high dose, single or two shots; about 5 received placebo; per-sample allocation not given. Sampling took place 63 days after the first vaccine or placebo injection. Study conclusions and caveats: Vaccinees reportedly had broad spike-specific CD8+ and CD4+ T cell responses.

This clone was recorded at least ten times. The antigen is not known. Per germline, CDR1 MNHEY and CDR2 SVGAGI. V lost 0 bases to trimming and J lost 2 bases, with 11 bases between them. The CDR3 runs 15 residues. Clones were read by immunoSEQ multiplex PCR, and TCRdb kept only the in-frame ones, dropping some. The repertoire includes about 320,000 clones, around 84% of them detected once, and approximately 2% sits in the top ten. The source of this sequence is a person between 18 and 59 years old who received the Ad26.COV2.S COVID-19 vaccine or a placebo. The chain links TRBV6-5 to TRBJ2-7; D perhaps matches TRBD1 (5 bases). The sequencing used peripheral blood, collected in a trial of Ad26.COV2.S vaccine versus placebo. The CDR3 sequence is CASSYSTEGTYEQYF. CDR3 nucleotides: TGTGCCAGCAGTTACTCGACAGAAGGAACCTACGAGCAGTACTTC.